This entry lists 26 T cell receptor beta chains sequenced from one sample in a study of shared clonotypes between healthy human individuals. This table comes from immunoSEQ multiplex PCR, and its TCRdb copy is limited to in-frame clones, with some not included. Among 400,000 to 550,000 clones, around 80% were seen once, and the ten largest hold 12%. The sequenced sample consisted of PBMCs. These receptors came from a woman between 35 and 50 years old in good health. Some clones in this sample may be carry-over from other donors' samples.

The V gene is TRBV5-1, the J gene TRBJ2-7; a possible D gene is TRBD2 (6 bases). The V end lost 0 bases, the J end lost 6 bases, and 16 bases lay between the germline ends. CDR3 length: 15 amino acids. Germline lookup yields CDR1 SGHRS and CDR2 YFSETQ. CDR3 DNA: TGCGCCAGCAGCTTGGGGCGGGGCGCCGGAGGCGAGCAGTACTTC. Translated: CASSLGRGAGGEQYF.

The genes are TRBV27 and TRBJ2-1; 10 positions match TRBD1. The CDR3 runs 15 residues. Germline V gives CDR1 MNHEY, CDR2 SMNVEV (reference sequence). V trimming: 6 bases; J trimming: 1 base; junction bases outside the gene matches: 3. CDR3 nucleotide sequence: TGTGCCAGCAGCCGGGACAGGGGTTCCTACAATGAGCAGTTCTTC. It codes for CASSRDRGSYNEQFF.

Details on this clone: A far larger clone is one nucleotide away, so this likely arose from a read error. This sample also contains other DNA sequences that code for the same CDR3. This chain's CDR3 is CASSEAAGTRSEQYF. CDR3 in DNA: TGTGCCAGCAGTGAAGCGGCCGGGACAAGAAGTGAGCAGTACTTC. V gene TRBV6-1 combines with J gene TRBJ2-5; tentative D call: TRBD1 (6 bases). The germline gives CDR1 MNHNS, CDR2 SASEGT. The CDR3 is 15 amino acids. Trimming took 0 bases from V and 11 from J, leaving 19 bases between them.

The rearrangement joins TRBV11-3 to TRBJ2-3; TRBD1 is a possible D gene (6 bases). This CDR3 contains 13 residues. The germline V and J ends were trimmed by 5 bases and 6 bases, with 12 bases remaining between them. The germline gives CDR1 SGHNT, CDR2 YENEEA. The CDR3 sequence is CASSGLRGDTQYF. For the CDR3, the DNA is TGTGCCAGCAGCGGACTCAGGGGCGATACGCAGTATTTT.

This clone was observed a few times. This rearrangement joins TRBV2 to TRBJ2-7, with TRBD2 identical over 12 bases. Germline V lookup: CDR1 SNHLY, CDR2 FYNNEI. V lost 6 bases to trimming and J lost 5 bases; unmatched junction nucleotides: 8. The CDR3 length is 15 residues. The CDR3 loop reads CASRILAGGVHEQYF. The CDR3 DNA sequence: TGTGCCAGCAGAATACTAGCGGGAGGCGTCCACGAGCAGTACTTC.

The J gene is TRBJ2-3, the V gene TRBV7-6; 10 bases line up with TRBD1. The junction had 3 bases not matched to a gene; V was cut back by 3 bases and J by 0 bases. This CDR3 has 16 residues. Germline V lookup: CDR1 SGHVS, CDR2 FNYEAQ. CDR3 loop: CASSLGQGISTDTQYF. In nucleotides, the CDR3 is TGTGCCAGCAGCTTGGGACAGGGGATTAGCACAGATACGCAGTATTTT.

This clone was counted ten times or more. The V gene is TRBV5-1, the J gene TRBJ2-5, with 7 bases aligning to TRBD1. CDR1 is SGHRS, CDR2 YFSETQ, per germline. After removal of 4 bases from V and 6 bases from J, the junction contained 15 bases not matched to a gene. This CDR3 has 16 residues. The DNA for the CDR3 is TGCGCCAGCAGCAATAGGCCGGGACAGTTACCTCAGACCCAGTACTTC. Its protein product is CASSNRPGQLPQTQYF.

V is TRBV4-3 and J is TRBJ1-1; TRBD1 agrees at 7 bases. This CDR3 comprises 14 residues. Germline CDR1 reads LGHNA; CDR2 reads YSLEER. J gave up 6 bases and V 2 bases, and 6 bases lay outside the gene matches. The CDR3 bases are TGCGCCAGCAGCCAAACAGGGGTTGGCGCTGAAGCTTTCTTT. Its translation: CASSQTGVGAEAFF.

The chain links TRBV15 to TRBJ2-1; 11 nucleotides line up with TRBD2. The CDR3 loop spans 17 amino acids. The V segment lost 3 bases and the J segment 4 bases; nucleotides outside the gene matches: 8. In germline, CDR1 is LNHNV, CDR2 YYDKDF (reference sequence). This CDR3 is CATSRGETSGIYNEQFF. The CDR3 region has the DNA TGTGCCACCAGCAGGGGGGAGACTAGCGGGATATACAATGAGCAGTTCTTC. Full variable domain (outside the CDR3, taken from reference TRBV15 and TRBJ2-1): DAMVIQNPRYQVTQFGKPVTLSCSQTLNHNVMYWYQQKSSQAPKLLFHYYDKDFNNEADTPDNFQSRRPNTSFCFLDIRSPGLGDTAMYLCATSRGETSGIYNEQFFGPGTRLTVL.

This rearrangement joins TRBV6-5 to TRBJ2-1, with D possibly being TRBD2 (6 bases). V shed 4 bases and J shed 5 bases, with 12 bases lying between them. CDR1 and CDR2 (germline): MNHEY, SVGAGI. CDR3 length: 14 residues. The CDR3: CASSSPDYNNEQFF. In nucleotides, the CDR3 is TGTGCCAGCAGTTCCCCGGACTACAACAATGAGCAGTTCTTC.

The chain uses TRBV29-1 and TRBJ2-5; D gene ambiguous. Germline loops: CDR1 SQVTM, CDR2 ANQGSEA. CDR3 length: 13 residues. Trimming took 7 bases from V and 5 from J, leaving 17 bases between them. Here the CDR3 reads CSAGQEPLETQYF. The CDR3, as DNA: TGCAGCGCCGGCCAGGAGCCGCTGGAGACCCAGTACTTC. Combining the CDR3 with reference TRBV29-1 and TRBJ2-5 gives the whole variable domain SAVISQKPSRDICQRGTSLTIQCQVDSQVTMMFWYRQQPGQSLTLIATANQGSEATYESGFVIDKFPISRPNLTFSTLTVSNMSPEDSSIYLCSAGQEPLETQYFGPGTRLLVL.

V gene TRBV7-2 combines with J gene TRBJ1-6; 9 bases line up with TRBD1. Germline V CDR1 and CDR2: SGHTA, FQGNSA. V trimming: 0 bases; J trimming: 13 bases; junction bases outside the gene matches: 4. The CDR3 loop spans 14 amino acids. CDR3 nucleotide sequence: TGTGCCAGCAGCTTAGCGCTGGGGACAGGGCCCCTCCACTTT. Translating it yields CASSLALGTGPLHF.

This chain uses TRBV2 with TRBJ2-1, with 8 bases fitting TRBD2. Looked up from germline, CDR1 is SNHLY and CDR2 is FYNNEI. The CDR3 has 14 residues. V was pared by 7 bases and J by 7 bases, with 9 bases of the junction left unmatched. CDR3 DNA sequence: TGTGCCAGCAAACCCGGGACTAGGAGGAATGAGCAGTTCTTC. This sequence encodes CASKPGTRRNEQFF.

This sequence joins TRBV28 and TRBJ1-1; D is perhaps TRBD1 (6 bases). The CDR3 is 15 amino acids. CDR1 is MDHEN, CDR2 SYDVKM, per germline. Trimming stripped 3 bases from V and 1 base from J, with 12 bases between. CDR3 amino acids: CASSFGGRGNTEAFF. CDR3 DNA sequence: TGTGCCAGCAGTTTTGGGGGGCGCGGGAACACTGAAGCTTTCTTT.

In its sample, this clone was seen a few times. The chain employs TRBV18 and TRBJ1-1, with a possible D match to TRBD1 (6 bases). V gave up 3 bases and J gave up 8 bases, with 13 bases separating them. Germline V gives CDR1 KGHSH, CDR2 LQKENI. The CDR3 contains 13 residues. In nucleotides, the CDR3 is TGTGCCAGCTCACCTTCCGGACAGTTAGAAGCTTTCTTT. Translated, it gives CASSPSGQLEAFF.

The J gene is TRBJ1-3, the V gene TRBV6-5, with 7 bases that match TRBD1. The V segment lost 5 bases and the J segment 3 bases; nucleotides outside the gene matches: 7. The CDR3 loop spans 15 amino acids. The germline V gene encodes CDR1 MNHEY and CDR2 SVGAGI. The chain's CDR3 is CASSRTGEGGNTIYF. CDR3 in DNA: TGTGCCAGCAGTCGAACAGGGGAAGGTGGAAACACCATATATTTT.

J is TRBJ2-2 and V is TRBV18, with TRBD2 matching over 8 bases. Trimming took 2 bases from V and 6 from J; bases not matched to a gene: 8. The CDR3 consists of 16 residues. Germline CDR1 KGHSH, CDR2 LQKENI. CDR3: CASSPRGGRSAGELFF. DNA for the CDR3: TGTGCCAGCTCACCAAGAGGCGGGAGGTCGGCCGGGGAGCTGTTTTTT.

The DNA of the CDR3 is TGTGCCAGCAGCTTAGCAGGGGGCGCGGGTAGTAAGACCCAGTACTTC. It is translated as CASSLAGGAGSKTQYF. This chain uses TRBV7-6 with TRBJ2-5; 7 nucleotides line up with TRBD1. CDR1 is SGHVS and CDR2 is FNYEAQ in the germline V gene. The CDR3 totals 16 residues. V trimming: 0 bases; J trimming: 6 bases; junction bases outside the gene matches: 10.

This sequence joins TRBV28 and TRBJ2-5, with D perhaps TRBD2 (5 bases). Gene TRBJ2-7 matches the end of the DNA better, so the J call may be wrong. The V gene's germline CDR1 is MDHEN and CDR2 SYDVKM. The CDR3 is made up of 14 amino acids. The CDR3 DNA is TGTGCCAGCAGTTATCCCGGAACTAGCTACGAGCAGTACTTC. Encoded protein: CASSYPGTSYEQYF.

This chain uses TRBV28 with TRBJ2-7; possibly TRBD2 for D (5 bases). The CDR3 loop spans 15 amino acids. Deletions cut 6 bases from V and 4 bases from J, with 19 bases between. CDR1 is MDHEN and CDR2 is SYDVKM in the germline V gene. Here the CDR3 DNA reads TGTGCCAGCAGATTCCGGGATATAGCGTTATACGAGCAGTACTTC. Encoded protein: CASRFRDIALYEQYF.

This clone was observed once. Distinct nucleotide sequences in the sample also encode this CDR3. This chain joins TRBV7-9 and TRBJ2-3; 9 nucleotides line up with TRBD2. The V and J ends lost 6 bases and 4 bases, in that order; junction bases with no gene match: 5. CDR3 length: 14 residues. Per the germline V gene, CDR1 is SEHNR and CDR2 is FQNEAQ (reference sequence). Here the CDR3 reads CASSFSGSADTQYF. Here the CDR3 DNA reads TGTGCCAGCAGTTTTAGCGGGAGCGCAGATACGCAGTATTTT.

This clone was recorded a few times. The CDR3 DNA reads TGTGCCAGCAACAGACCCGGGACGGGCACCAGCGAGCAGTACTTC. This sequence encodes CASNRPGTGTSEQYF. The V gene is TRBV27, the J gene TRBJ2-7; D tentatively reads TRBD1 or TRBD2 (5 bases each). This CDR3 spans 15 amino acids. Trimming shortened V by 7 bases and J by 6 bases, and 22 bases separated the two germline ends. Per germline, CDR1 MNHEY and CDR2 SMNVEV (reference sequence).

The rearrangement uses TRBV28 and TRBJ2-7; D call uncertain. The CDR3 has 13 amino acids. Per the germline V gene, CDR1 is MDHEN and CDR2 is SYDVKM. V shed 0 bases and J shed 1 base, with 4 bases lying between them. The CDR3 DNA reads as TGTGCCAGCAGTTTATGGCGGTCCTACGAGCAGTACTTC. Residues: CASSLWRSYEQYF.

This clone was counted ten times or more. The chain joins TRBV7-8 to TRBJ2-2, with TRBD1 identical over 8 bases. V was clipped by 4 bases and J by 4 bases; unmatched bases: 5. The CDR3 length is 15 residues. The germline V gene encodes CDR1 SGHVS and CDR2 FQNEAQ. The CDR3 bases are TGTGCCAGCAGCTCATTAACAGGGGGCACCGGGGAGCTGTTTTTT. Its translation: CASSSLTGGTGELFF.

CDR3 loop: CASGTGGYEQYF. CDR3 coding DNA: TGTGCCAGTGGGACAGGGGGTTACGAGCAGTACTTC. The chain links TRBV27 to TRBJ2-7; TRBD1 aligns across 11 bases. The CDR3 covers 12 residues. J gave up 4 bases and V 9 bases, and 2 bases lay outside the gene matches. Germline V gives CDR1 MNHEY, CDR2 SMNVEV (reference sequence).

The table lists this clone with a count of one. One junction end does not reproduce the germline sequence, and a read error may be involved. The rearrangement uses TRBV7-7 and TRBJ2-1; 8 bases are shared with TRBD2. There are 16 residues in the CDR3. CDR1 is SSHAT and CDR2 is FNYEAQ in the germline V gene (reference sequence). CDR3 residues: CASSPLLSGSKNEQFF. Written as DNA, the CDR3 is TGTGCTAGCAGCCCACTCCTGAGCGGGAGTAAAAATGAGCAGTTCTTC.